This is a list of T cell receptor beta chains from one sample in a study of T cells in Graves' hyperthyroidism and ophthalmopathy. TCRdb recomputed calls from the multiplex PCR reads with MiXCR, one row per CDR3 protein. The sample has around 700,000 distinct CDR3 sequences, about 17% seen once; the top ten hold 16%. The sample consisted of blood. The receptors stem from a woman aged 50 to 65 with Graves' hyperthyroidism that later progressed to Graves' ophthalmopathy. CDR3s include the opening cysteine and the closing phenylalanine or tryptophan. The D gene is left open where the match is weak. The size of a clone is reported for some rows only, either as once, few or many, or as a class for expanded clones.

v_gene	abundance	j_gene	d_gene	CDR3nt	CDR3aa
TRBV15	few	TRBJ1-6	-	TGTGCCACCAGCAGAGAAGAAGGCAGGTTGAATTCACCCCTCCACTTT	CATSREEGRLNSPLHF
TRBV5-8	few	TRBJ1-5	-	TGTGCCAGCAGCCTACCACGACAGGCGCATCAGCCCCAGCATTTT	CASSLPRQAHQPQHF
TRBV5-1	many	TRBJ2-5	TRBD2	TGCGCCAGCAGCTTGCCTTTGAGCGGGGGACTCCAAGAGACCCAGTACTTC	CASSLPLSGGLQETQYF
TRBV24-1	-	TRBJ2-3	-	TGTGCCACCAGTGATCCCGGACCTAGCACAGATACGCAGTATTTT	CATSDPGPSTDTQYF
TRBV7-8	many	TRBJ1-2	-	TGTGCCAGCAGCTTAGCGGGTAGGGGGGCGAAGAACTATGGCTACACCTTC	CASSLAGRGAKNYGYTF
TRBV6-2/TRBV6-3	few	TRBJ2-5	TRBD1	TGTGCCAGCAGCCCTGGACAGGGGGTTAACCAAGAGACCCAGTACTTC	CASSPGQGVNQETQYF
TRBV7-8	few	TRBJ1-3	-	TGTGCCAGCAGCCCCTTGGGGTCTGGAAACACCATATATTTT	CASSPLGSGNTIYF
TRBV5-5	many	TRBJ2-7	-	TGTGCCAGCAGCTTAGGCAGGGATCCCTACGAGCAGTACTTC	CASSLGRDPYEQYF
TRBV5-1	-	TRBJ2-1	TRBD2	TGCGCCAGCAGCCCGCTTAGCGGGGTCGAGAATGAGCAGTTCTTC	CASSPLSGVENEQFF
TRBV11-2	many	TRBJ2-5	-	TGTGCCAGCAGCTCCGGACAGAGCCAGTACTTC	CASSSGQSQYF
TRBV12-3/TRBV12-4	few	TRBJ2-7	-	TGTGCCAGCAGTACCAGGGGCTACGAGCAGTACTTC	CASSTRGYEQYF
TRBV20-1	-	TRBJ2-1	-	TGCAGTGGGGAGGGACAAGACAATGAGCAGTTCTTC	CSGEGQDNEQFF
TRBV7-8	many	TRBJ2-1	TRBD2	TGTGCCAGCAGCAAACCAGCGGGGTTGCAGTTCTTC	CASSKPAGLQFF
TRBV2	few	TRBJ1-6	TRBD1	TGTGCCAGCGTACAGGGGCGTAATTCACCCCTCCACTTT	CASVQGRNSPLHF
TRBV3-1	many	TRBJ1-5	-	TGTGCCAGCTCAAGGGGGAATAGCAATCAGCCCCAGCATTTT	CASSRGNSNQPQHF
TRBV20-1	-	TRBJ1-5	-	TGCAGTGCTAGAGTAGGAGGGGGGTATAGCAATCAGCCCCAGCATTTT	CSARVGGGYSNQPQHF
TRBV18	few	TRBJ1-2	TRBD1	TGTGCCAGCTCACCACCGTCCAGGGGGATCTGGAGTTCTAACTATGGCTACACCTTC	CASSPPSRGIWSSNYGYTF
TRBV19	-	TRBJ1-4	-	TGTGCCAGTAGGACCGGGGGCACGGGGATTGAAAAACTGTTTTTT	CASRTGGTGIEKLFF